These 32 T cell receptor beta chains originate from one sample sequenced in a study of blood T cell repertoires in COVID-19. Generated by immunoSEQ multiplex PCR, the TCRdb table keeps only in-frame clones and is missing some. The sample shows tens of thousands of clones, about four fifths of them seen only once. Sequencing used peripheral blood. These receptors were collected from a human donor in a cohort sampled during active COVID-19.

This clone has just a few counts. CDR3 sequence (DNA): TGTGCCACCCAATCTGACAGGGATCCCTACGAGCAGTACTTC. Translation: CATQSDRDPYEQYF. The V call is TRBV24-1, the J call TRBJ2-7; the match to TRBD1 covers 7 bases. The CDR3 spans 14 residues. Germline CDR1 and CDR2: KGHDR and SFDVKD. With V trimmed by 9 bases and J by 2 bases, 9 bases remained unmatched.

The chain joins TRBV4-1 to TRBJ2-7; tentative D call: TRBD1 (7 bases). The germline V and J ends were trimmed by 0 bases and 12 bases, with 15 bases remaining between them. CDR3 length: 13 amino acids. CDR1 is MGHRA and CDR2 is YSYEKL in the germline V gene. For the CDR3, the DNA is TGCGCCAGCAGCCAAGAAGGAGGGGGCCGGATGTACTTC. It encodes CASSQEGGGRMYF.

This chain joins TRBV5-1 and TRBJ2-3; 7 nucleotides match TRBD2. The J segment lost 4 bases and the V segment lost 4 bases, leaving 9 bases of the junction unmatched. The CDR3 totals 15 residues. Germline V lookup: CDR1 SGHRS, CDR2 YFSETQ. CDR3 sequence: CASSRGVAGADTQYF. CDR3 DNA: TGCGCCAGCAGCCGGGGGGTAGCGGGCGCAGATACGCAGTATTTT.

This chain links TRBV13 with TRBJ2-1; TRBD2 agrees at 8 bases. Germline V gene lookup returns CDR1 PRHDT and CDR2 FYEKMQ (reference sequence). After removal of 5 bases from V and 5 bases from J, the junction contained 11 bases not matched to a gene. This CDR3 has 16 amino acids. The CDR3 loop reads CASSPAGTSGHNEQFF. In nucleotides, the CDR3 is TGTGCCAGCAGCCCCGCCGGGACTAGTGGGCACAATGAGCAGTTCTTC.

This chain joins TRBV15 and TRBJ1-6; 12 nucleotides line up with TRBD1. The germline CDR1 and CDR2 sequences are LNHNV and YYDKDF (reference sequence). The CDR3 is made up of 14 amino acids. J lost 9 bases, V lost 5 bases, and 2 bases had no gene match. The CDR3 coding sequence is TGTGCCACCAGCTGGGACAGGGGGCTTTCACCCCTCCACTTT. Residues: CATSWDRGLSPLHF.

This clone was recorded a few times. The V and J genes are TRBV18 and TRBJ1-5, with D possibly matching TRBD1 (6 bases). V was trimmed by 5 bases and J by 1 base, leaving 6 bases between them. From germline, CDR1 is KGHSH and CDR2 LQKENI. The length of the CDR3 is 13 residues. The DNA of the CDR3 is TGTGCCAGCTCAGGACAGAGCAATCAGCCCCAGCATTTT. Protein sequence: CASSGQSNQPQHF.

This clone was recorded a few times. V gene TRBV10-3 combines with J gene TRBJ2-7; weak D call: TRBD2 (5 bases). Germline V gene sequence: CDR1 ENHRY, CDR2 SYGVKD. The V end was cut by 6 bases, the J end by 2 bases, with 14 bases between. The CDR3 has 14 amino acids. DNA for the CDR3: TGTGCCATCAGCCTCGGCCGGGATACCTACGAGCAGTACTTC. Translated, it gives CAISLGRDTYEQYF.

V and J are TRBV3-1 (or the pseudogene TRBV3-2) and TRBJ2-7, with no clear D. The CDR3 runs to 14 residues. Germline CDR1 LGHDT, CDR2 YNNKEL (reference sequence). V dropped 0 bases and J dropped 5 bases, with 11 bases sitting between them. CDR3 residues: CASSQDPYVHEQYF. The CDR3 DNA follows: TGTGCCAGCAGCCAAGATCCCTACGTCCACGAGCAGTACTTC.

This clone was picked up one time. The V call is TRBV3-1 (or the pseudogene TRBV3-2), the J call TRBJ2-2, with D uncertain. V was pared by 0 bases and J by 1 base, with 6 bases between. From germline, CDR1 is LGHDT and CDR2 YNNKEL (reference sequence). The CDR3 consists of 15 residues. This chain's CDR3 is CASSQDLRNTGELFF. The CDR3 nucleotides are TGTGCCAGCAGCCAAGATTTGAGGAACACCGGGGAGCTGTTTTTT.

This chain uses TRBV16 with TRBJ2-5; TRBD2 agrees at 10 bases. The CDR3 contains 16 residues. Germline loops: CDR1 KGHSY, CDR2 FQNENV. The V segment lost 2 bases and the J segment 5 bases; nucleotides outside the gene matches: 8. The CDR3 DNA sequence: TGTGCCAGCAGCCAAAGACTAGCGGGCGGAGGGGAGACCCAGTACTTC. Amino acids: CASSQRLAGGGETQYF.

CDR3 sequence: CATSDPGQGVEKLFF. The CDR3 DNA is TGTGCCACCAGTGACCCGGGACAGGGGGTTGAAAAACTGTTTTTT. This chain uses TRBV24-1 with TRBJ1-4, with TRBD1 identical over 11 bases. The germline V gene has CDR1 KGHDR and CDR2 SFDVKD. The V gene end was trimmed by 4 bases and the J gene end by 7 bases; junction bases not matched to a gene: 4. The CDR3 is made up of 15 amino acids.

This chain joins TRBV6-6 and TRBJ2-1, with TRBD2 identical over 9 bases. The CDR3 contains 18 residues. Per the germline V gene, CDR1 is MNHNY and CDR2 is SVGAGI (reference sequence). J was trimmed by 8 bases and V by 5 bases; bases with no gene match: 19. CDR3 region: CASSRSYHHSGSAHEQFF. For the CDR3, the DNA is TGTGCCAGCAGTCGCAGCTATCATCATAGCGGGAGTGCCCATGAGCAGTTCTTC.

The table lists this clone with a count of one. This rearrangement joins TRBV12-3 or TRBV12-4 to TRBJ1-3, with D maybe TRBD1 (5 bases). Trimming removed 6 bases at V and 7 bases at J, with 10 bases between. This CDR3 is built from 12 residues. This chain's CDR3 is CASRQGGNTIYF. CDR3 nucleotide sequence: TGTGCCAGCAGGCAGGGTGGGAACACCATATATTTT.

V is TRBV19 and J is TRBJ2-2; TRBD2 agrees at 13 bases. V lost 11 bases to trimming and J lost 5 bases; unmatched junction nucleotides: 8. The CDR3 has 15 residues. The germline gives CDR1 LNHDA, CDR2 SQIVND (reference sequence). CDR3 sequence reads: CAVGGTSGKTGELFF. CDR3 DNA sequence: TGTGCCGTTGGAGGGACTAGCGGGAAAACCGGGGAGCTGTTTTTT.

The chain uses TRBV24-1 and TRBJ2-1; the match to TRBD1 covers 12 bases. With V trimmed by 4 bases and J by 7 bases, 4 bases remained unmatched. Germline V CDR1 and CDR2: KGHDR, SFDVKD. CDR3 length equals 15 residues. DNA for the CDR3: TGTGCCACCAGTGAGGGACAGGGGGCAAGGAATGAGCAGTTCTTC. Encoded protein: CATSEGQGARNEQFF.

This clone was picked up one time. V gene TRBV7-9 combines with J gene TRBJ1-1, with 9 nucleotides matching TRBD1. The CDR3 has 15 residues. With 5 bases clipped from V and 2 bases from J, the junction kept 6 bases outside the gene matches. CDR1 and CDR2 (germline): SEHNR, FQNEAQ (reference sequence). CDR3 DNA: TGTGCCAGCAGCCCATACAGGGGGCGTAACACTGAAGCTTTCTTT. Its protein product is CASSPYRGRNTEAFF.

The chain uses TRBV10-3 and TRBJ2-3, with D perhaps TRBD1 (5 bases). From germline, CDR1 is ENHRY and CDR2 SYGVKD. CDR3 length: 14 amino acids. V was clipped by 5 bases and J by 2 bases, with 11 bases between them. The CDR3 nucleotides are TGTGCCATCAGTATAGGACAAAACACAGATACGCAGTATTTT. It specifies CAISIGQNTDTQYF.

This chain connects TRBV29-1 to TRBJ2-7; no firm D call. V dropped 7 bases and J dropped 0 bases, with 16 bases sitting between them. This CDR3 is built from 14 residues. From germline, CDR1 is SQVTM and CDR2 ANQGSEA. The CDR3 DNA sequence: TGCAGCGCCCTGTCTCCCTATAGCTCCTACGAGCAGTACTTC. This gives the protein CSALSPYSSYEQYF.

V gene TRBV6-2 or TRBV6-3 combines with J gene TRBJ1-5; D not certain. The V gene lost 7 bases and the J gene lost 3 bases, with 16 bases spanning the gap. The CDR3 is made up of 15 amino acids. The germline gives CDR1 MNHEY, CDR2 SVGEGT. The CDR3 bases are TGTGCCAGCACCCCGATGGGGAGACCCAATCAGCCCCAGCATTTT. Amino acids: CASTPMGRPNQPQHF.

The CDR3 is CASSIPYPQVPYF. CDR3 bases: TGTGCCAGTAGTATCCCCTACCCGCAGGTGCCGTACTTC. V usage is TRBV19 and J usage is TRBJ2-7; D call uncertain. Germline V gene lookup returns CDR1 LNHDA and CDR2 SQIVND (reference sequence). V was clipped by 3 bases and J by 12 bases, with 18 bases between them. The CDR3 is 13 amino acids.

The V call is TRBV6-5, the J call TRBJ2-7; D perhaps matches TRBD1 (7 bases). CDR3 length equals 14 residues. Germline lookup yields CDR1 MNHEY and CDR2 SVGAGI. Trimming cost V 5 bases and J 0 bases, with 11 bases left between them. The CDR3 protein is CASSLQGGSYEQYF. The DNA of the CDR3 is TGTGCCAGCAGTCTTCAGGGGGGCTCCTACGAGCAGTACTTC.

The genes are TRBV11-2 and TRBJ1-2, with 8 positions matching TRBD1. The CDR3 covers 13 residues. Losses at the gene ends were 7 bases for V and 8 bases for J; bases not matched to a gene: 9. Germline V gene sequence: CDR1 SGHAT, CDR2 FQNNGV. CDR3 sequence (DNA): TGTGCCAGCACCCCCGGACAGGGTGGAGGCTACACCTTC. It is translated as CASTPGQGGGYTF.

The CDR3, as DNA: TGTGCCAGCAGCGTCGATAGGGGGAGGGACACTGAAGCTTTCTTT. This gives the protein CASSVDRGRDTEAFF. The chain employs TRBV9 and TRBJ1-1; maybe TRBD1 (6 bases). The CDR3 contains 15 residues. From germline, CDR1 is SGDLS and CDR2 YYNGEE. V gave up 2 bases and J gave up 3 bases, with 14 bases separating them.

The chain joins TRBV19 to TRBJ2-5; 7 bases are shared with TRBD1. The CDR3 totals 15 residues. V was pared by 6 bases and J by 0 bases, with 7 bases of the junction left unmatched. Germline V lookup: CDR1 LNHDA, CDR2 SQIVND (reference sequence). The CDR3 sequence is CASSDRALYQETQYF. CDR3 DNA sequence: TGTGCCAGTAGCGACAGGGCTCTGTACCAAGAGACCCAGTACTTC.

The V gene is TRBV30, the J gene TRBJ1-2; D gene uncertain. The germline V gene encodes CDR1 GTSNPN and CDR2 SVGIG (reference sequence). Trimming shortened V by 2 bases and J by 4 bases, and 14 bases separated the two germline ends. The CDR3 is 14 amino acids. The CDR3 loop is CAWSLTSYTYGYTF. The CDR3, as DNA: TGTGCCTGGAGTCTAACGAGCTATACCTATGGCTACACCTTC.

The CDR3 sequence is CASSLQGAYEQYF. CDR3 nucleotides: TGTGCCAGCAGCCTACAGGGAGCCTACGAGCAGTACTTC. The V gene is TRBV28, the J gene TRBJ2-7; TRBD1 is a possible D gene (6 bases). The CDR3 loop spans 13 amino acids. The germline gives CDR1 MDHEN, CDR2 SYDVKM. The ends were cut back, 6 bases at V and 2 bases at J, with 11 bases in the middle.

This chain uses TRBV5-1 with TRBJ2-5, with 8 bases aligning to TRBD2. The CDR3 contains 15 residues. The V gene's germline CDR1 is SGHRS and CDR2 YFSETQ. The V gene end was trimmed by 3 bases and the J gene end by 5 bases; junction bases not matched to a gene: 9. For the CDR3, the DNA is TGCGCCAGCAGCTCCGGGACTAGAGTCGGGGAGACCCAGTACTTC. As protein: CASSSGTRVGETQYF.

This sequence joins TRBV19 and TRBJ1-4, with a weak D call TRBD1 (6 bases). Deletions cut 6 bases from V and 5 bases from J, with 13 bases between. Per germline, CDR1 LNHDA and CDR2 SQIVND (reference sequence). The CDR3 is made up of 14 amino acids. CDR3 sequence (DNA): TGTGCCAGTAGAAACAGGGACCGGAATGAAAAACTGTTTTTT. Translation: CASRNRDRNEKLFF.

The chain's CDR3 is CASNRDTDKDTQYF. The DNA for the CDR3 is TGCGCCAGCAACCGAGACACCGACAAAGATACGCAGTATTTT. V is TRBV5-1 and J is TRBJ2-3; D remains unclear. Germline CDR1 and CDR2: SGHRS and YFSETQ. Between the trimmed V and J ends, which lost 6 bases and 5 bases, there was a span of 16 bases. The CDR3 totals 14 residues.

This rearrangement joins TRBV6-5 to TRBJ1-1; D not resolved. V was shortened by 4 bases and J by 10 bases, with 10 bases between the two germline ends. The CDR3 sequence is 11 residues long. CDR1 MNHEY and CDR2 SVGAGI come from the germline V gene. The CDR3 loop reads CASSLTRGAFF. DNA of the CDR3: TGTGCCAGCAGTTTGACCCGGGGAGCTTTCTTT.

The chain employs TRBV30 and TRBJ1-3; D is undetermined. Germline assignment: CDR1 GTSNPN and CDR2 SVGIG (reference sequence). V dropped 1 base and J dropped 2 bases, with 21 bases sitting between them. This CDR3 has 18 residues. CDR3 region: CAWSGRSSGEKAGNTIYF. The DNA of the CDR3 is TGTGCCTGGAGTGGAAGGTCCTCAGGTGAAAAGGCTGGAAACACCATATATTTT.

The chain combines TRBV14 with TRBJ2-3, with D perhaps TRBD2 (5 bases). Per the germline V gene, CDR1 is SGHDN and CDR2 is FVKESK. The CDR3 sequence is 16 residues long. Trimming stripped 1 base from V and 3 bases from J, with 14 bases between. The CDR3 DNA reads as TGTGCCAGCAGCCAAGGGTACGGAGGTGGGACAGATACGCAGTATTTT. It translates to CASSQGYGGGTDTQYF.